The clone carrying this TCR beta chain is deemed medium-sized. Its specificity is not known. Nobody among the patients had been given any treatment before thyroid surgery. V shed 3 bases and J shed 6 bases, with 12 bases lying between them. The CDR3 consists of 14 residues. CDR1 and CDR2 from the germline V gene are MDHEN and SYDVKM. The sample originates from a study of metastatic and nonmetastatic thyroid tumors. Across the study: Comparative analysis of repertoires was undertaken across blood and tumor or nodule tissue obtained from malignant and benign thyroid patients.

Findings and limits, study-wide: Malignant tumors reportedly showed significantly higher TCR beta diversity than benign nodules in both blood and tumor.

Original processing methods: A papillary thyroid cancer distant-metastasis classifier was built from CDR3 differences across clinicopathological groups. TCRdb reanalyzed the PCR reads via MiXCR. TCRdb's processing, not the study's, gives the V and J calls here. Altogether some 24,000 clones are present, about 21% being singletons, with the ten largest covering approximately 13%. This chain joins TRBV28 and TRBJ1-5, with D perhaps matching TRBD1 (5 bases). The clonotype was recovered from a male donor with papillary thyroid cancer or a benign thyroid nodule (not recorded which). Some clones in this sample may be carry-over from other donors' samples. The sequenced sample consisted of blood. The CDR3 sequence: CASSLGGAGQPQHF. CDR3 DNA: TGTGCCAGCAGTTTGGGCGGGGCTGGTCAGCCCCAGCATTTT.